This TCR beta chain was sequenced in a study of blood T cell repertoires in COVID-19. Seattle enrolled patients during active infection and tracked them longitudinally. Authors' analysis steps: Using reference gene primer amplification, nucleated cell counts were estimated. Data came from immunoSEQ multiplex PCR; TCRdb stores just in-frame clones and leaves some out. V, J and clone size reflect that table, while D and trimming were determined from the DNA. The sample holds 300,000 or so clones, 80% to 95% seen once. The CDR3 sequence is 13 residues long. From germline, CDR1 is GTSNPN and CDR2 SVGIG (reference sequence). With 5 bases clipped from V and 4 bases from J, the junction kept 6 bases outside the gene matches.

The rearrangement uses TRBV30 and TRBJ2-5; TRBD1 agrees at 8 bases. The specimen was peripheral blood. The TCR was taken from a woman younger than 45 with COVID-19, enrolled during active disease. The CDR3 loop reads CAWGITGGETQYF. The DNA for the CDR3 is TGTGCCTGGGGTATCACAGGGGGAGAGACCCAGTACTTC.